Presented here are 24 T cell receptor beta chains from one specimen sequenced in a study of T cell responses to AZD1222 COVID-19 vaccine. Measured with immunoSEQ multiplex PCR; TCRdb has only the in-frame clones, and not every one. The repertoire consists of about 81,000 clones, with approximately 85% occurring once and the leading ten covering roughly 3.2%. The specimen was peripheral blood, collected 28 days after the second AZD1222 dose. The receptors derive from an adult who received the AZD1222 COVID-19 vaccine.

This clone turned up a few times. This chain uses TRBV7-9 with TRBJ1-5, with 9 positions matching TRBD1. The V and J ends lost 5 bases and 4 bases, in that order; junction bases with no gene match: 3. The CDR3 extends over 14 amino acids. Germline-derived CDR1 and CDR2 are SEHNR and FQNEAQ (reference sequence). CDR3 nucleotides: TGTGCCAGCAGCCCAGGACAGGGGAATCAGCCCCAGCATTTT. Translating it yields CASSPGQGNQPQHF.

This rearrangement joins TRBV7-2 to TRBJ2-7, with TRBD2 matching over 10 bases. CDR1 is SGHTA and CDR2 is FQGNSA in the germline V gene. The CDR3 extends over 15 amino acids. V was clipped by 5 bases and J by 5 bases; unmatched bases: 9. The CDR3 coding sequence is TGTGCCAGCAGCCCCCGCCTAGCGGGAGTCCACGAGCAGTACTTC. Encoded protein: CASSPRLAGVHEQYF. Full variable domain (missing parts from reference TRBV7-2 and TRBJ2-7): GAGVSQSPSNKVTEKGKDVELRCDPISGHTALYWYRQSLGQGLEFLIYFQGNSAPDKSGLPSDRFSAERTGGSVSTLTIQRTQQEDSAVYLCASSPRLAGVHEQYFGPGTRLTVT.

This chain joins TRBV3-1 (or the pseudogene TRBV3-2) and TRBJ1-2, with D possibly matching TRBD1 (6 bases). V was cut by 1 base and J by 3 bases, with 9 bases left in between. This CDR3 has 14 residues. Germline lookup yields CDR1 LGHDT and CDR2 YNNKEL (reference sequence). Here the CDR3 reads CASSQVEGDYGYTF. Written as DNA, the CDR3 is TGTGCCAGCAGCCAAGTGGAGGGGGACTATGGCTACACCTTC.

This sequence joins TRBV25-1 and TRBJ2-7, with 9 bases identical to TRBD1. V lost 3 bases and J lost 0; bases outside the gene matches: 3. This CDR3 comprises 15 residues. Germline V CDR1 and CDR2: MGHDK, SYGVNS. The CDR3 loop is CASSDGTGSSYEQYF. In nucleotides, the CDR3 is TGTGCCAGCAGTGACGGGACAGGGAGCTCCTACGAGCAGTACTTC.

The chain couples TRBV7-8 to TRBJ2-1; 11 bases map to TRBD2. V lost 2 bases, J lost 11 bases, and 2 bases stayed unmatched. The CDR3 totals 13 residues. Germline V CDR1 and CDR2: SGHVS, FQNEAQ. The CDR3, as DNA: TGTGCCAGCAGCTTACTAGCGGGAGGACAGCAGTTCTTC. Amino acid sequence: CASSLLAGGQQFF.

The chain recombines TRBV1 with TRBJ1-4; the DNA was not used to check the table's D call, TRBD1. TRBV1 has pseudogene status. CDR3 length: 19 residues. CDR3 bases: TGCACCAGCAGCCAAGGAAGGGTCAGGGCAGGGGAATCGAATGAAAAACTGTTTTTT. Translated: CTSSQGRVRAGESNEKLFF.

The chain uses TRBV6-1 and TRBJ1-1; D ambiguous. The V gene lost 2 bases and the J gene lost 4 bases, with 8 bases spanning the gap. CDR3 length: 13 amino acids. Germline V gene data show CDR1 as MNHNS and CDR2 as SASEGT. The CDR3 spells CASSERVGTEAFF. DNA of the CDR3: TGTGCCAGCAGTGAAAGGGTGGGCACTGAAGCTTTCTTT.

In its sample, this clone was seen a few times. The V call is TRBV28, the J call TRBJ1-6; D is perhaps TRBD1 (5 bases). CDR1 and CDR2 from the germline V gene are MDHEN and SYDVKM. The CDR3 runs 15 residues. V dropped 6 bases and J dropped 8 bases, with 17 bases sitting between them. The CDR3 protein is CASSPSRGMDSPLHF. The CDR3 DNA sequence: TGTGCCAGCAGCCCAAGTAGGGGCATGGATTCACCCCTCCACTTT.

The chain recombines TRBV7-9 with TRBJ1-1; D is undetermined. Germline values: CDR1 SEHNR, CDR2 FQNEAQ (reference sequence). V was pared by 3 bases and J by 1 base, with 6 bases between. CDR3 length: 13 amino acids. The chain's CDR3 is CASSFVGNTEAFF. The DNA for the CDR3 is TGTGCCAGCAGCTTTGTGGGGAACACTGAAGCTTTCTTT.

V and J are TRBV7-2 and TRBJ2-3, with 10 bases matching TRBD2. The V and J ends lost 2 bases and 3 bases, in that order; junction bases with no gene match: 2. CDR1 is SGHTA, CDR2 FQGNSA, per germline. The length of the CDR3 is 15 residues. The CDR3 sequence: CASSLTSGKTDTQYF. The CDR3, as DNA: TGTGCCAGCAGCTTAACTAGCGGGAAGACAGATACGCAGTATTTT.

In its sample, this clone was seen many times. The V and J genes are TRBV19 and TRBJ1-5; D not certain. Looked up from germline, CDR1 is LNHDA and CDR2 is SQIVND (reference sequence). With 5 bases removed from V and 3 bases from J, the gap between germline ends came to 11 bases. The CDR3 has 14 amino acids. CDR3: CASSPDLDNQPQHF. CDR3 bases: TGTGCCAGTAGTCCGGACCTAGACAATCAGCCCCAGCATTTT.

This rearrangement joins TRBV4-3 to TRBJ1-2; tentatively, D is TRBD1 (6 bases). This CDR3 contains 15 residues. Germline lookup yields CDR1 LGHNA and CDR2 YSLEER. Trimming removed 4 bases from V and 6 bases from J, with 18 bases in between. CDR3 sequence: CASSLYSGTTDGYTF. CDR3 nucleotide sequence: TGCGCCAGCAGCCTTTATTCCGGGACAACCGATGGCTACACCTTC.

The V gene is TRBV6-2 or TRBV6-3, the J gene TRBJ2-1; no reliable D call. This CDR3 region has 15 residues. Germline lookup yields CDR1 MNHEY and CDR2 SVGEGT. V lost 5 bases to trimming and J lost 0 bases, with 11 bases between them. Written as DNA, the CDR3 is TGTGCCAGCAGTCCCCGTCCGAGCTCCTACAATGAGCAGTTCTTC. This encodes CASSPRPSSYNEQFF.

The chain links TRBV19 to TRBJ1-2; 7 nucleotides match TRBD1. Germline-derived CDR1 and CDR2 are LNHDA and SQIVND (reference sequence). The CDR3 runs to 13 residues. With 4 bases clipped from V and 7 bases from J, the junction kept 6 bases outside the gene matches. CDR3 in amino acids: CASSTPRQGGYTF. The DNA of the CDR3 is TGTGCCAGTAGTACACCTCGACAGGGTGGCTACACCTTC.

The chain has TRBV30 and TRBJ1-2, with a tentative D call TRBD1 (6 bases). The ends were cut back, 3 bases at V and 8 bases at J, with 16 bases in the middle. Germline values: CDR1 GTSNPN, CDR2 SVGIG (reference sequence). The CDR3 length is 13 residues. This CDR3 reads CAWRPDRGQGYTF. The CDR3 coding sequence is TGTGCCTGGAGACCGGACAGAGGGCAAGGCTACACCTTC.

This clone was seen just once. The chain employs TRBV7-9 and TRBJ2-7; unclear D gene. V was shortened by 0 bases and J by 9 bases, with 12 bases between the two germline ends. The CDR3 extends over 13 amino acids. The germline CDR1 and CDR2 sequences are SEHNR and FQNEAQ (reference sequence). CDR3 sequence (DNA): TGTGCCAGCAGCTTAGCGGGCGAGGCAGGGCAGTACTTC. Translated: CASSLAGEAGQYF.

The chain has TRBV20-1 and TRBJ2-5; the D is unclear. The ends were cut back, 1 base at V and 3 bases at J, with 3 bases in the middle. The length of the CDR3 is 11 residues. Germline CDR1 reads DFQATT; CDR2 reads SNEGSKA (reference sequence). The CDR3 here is CSARVEETQYF. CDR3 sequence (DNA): TGCAGTGCTAGAGTAGAAGAGACCCAGTACTTC.

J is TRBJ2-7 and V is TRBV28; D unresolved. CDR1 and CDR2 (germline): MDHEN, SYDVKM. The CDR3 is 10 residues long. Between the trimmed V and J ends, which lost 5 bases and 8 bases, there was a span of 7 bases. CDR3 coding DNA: TGTGCCAGCAGTGGACCCCAGCAGTACTTC. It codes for CASSGPQQYF.

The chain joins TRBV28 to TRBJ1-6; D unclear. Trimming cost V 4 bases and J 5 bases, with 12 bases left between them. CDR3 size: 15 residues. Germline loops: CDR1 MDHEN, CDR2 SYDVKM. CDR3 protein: CASSSPHGNNSPLHF. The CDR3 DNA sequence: TGTGCCAGCAGTTCCCCACACGGGAATAATTCACCCCTCCACTTT.

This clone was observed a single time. Here the CDR3 reads CASSSGQGYEQYF. The CDR3, as DNA: TGTGCCAGCAGCTCGGGACAGGGCTACGAGCAGTACTTC. The chain couples TRBV6-5 to TRBJ2-7, with 9 bases fitting TRBD1. V was pared by 6 bases and J by 3 bases, with 3 bases of the junction left unmatched. Germline V CDR1 and CDR2: MNHEY, SVGAGI. The CDR3 has 13 residues.

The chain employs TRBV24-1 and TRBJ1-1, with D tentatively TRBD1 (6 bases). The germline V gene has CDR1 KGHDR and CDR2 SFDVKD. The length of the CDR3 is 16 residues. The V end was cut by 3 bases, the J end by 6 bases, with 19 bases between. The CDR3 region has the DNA TGTGCCACCAGTGATACTACGCTTACAGGGCGGGCTGAAGCTTTCTTT. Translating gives CATSDTTLTGRAEAFF.

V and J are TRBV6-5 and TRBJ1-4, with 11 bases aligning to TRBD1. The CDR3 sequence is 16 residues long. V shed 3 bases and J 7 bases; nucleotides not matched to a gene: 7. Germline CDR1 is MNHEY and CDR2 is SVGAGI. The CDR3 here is CASSYTPGQGVEKLFF. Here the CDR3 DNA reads TGTGCCAGCAGTTATACACCGGGACAGGGGGTTGAAAAACTGTTTTTT.

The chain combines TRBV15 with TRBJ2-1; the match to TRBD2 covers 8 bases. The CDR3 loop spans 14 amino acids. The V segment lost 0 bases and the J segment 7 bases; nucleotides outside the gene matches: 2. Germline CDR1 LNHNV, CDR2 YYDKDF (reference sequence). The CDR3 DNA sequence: TGTGCCACCAGCAGAGATCGGGGGGGGAATGAGCAGTTCTTC. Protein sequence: CATSRDRGGNEQFF.

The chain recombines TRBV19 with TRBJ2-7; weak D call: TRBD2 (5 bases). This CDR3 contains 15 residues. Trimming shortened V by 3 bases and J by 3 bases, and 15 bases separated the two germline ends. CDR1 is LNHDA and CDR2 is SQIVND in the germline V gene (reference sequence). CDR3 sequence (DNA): TGTGCCAGTAGTATGAGAGGAGGAGAATACTACGAGCAGTACTTC. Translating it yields CASSMRGGEYYEQYF.